The TCR beta chain described here comes from a study of CD8 T cells in ankylosing spondylitis. Study-wide findings and caveats: Ankylosing spondylitis blood appeared to carry a characteristic TCR beta motif of roughly 8 highly homologous variants. Matched ankylosing spondylitis synovial fluid reportedly contained a significantly enriched population of disease-linked clones.

TCRdb reprocessed the 5' RACE reads via MiXCR and lists one record per CDR3 protein. The data show tens of thousands of distinct CDR3 sequences, about 9% seen once. Concerning this clonotype: Its antigen is unidentified.

The CDR3 is 14 residues long. V shed 4 bases and J shed 7 bases, with 13 bases lying between them. Per germline, CDR1 KGHDR and CDR2 SFDVKD. This TCR was sampled from a male donor with ankylosing spondylitis. Material: blood, either unsorted or a sorted T cell fraction (not recorded which). The chain combines TRBV24-1 with TRBJ2-1, with a possible D match to TRBD1 (5 bases). CDR3 coding DNA: TGTGCCACCAGTGACCCCCGGGCAGGGAATGAGCAGTTCTTC. Translating gives CATSDPRAGNEQFF.